Below are 19 T cell receptor beta chains sequenced from a single sample in a study of PD-L1 blockade in urothelial cancer. Produced via immunoSEQ multiplex PCR; TCRdb's table is partial and in-frame only. The sample lists approximately 47,000 clones, approximately 78% occurring once. Time point given: pretreatment peripheral blood. The sequenced sample was PBMCs, obtained around atezolizumab (anti-PD-L1) treatment. The origin of the receptors is a man between 45 and 60 years old with urothelial cancer.

There are a few counts of this clone. V usage is TRBV18 and J usage is TRBJ2-3; D not certain. From germline, CDR1 is KGHSH and CDR2 LQKENI. The V gene lost 3 bases and the J gene lost 2 bases, with 12 bases spanning the gap. The CDR3 length is 15 residues. This CDR3 reads CASSPPGWNTDTQYF. DNA for the CDR3: TGTGCCAGCTCACCCCCCGGGTGGAACACAGATACGCAGTATTTT.

J is TRBJ1-1 and V is TRBV7-2; D perhaps matches TRBD1 (5 bases). Germline CDR1 and CDR2: SGHTA and FQGNSA. CDR3 size: 15 residues. Trimming removed 5 bases at V and 0 bases at J, with 13 bases between. CDR3 region: CASSRVVGVNTEAFF. The CDR3 nucleotides read TGTGCCAGCAGCCGGGTCGTAGGGGTGAACACTGAAGCTTTCTTT.

This clone was detected only a few times. This chain joins TRBV6-1 and TRBJ2-7; weak D call: TRBD2 (7 bases). Germline assignment: CDR1 MNHNS and CDR2 SASEGT. There are 14 residues in the CDR3. V lost 8 bases, J lost 6 bases, and 20 bases lay in between. CDR3 DNA: TGTGCCAGCGCCGAGATTGGGGGGGCCCGCGAGCAGTACGTC. It translates to CASAEIGGAREQYV.

V usage is TRBV2 and J usage is TRBJ1-5, with a possible D match to TRBD1 (6 bases). CDR3 size: 14 residues. Germline CDR1 and CDR2: SNHLY and FYNNEI. The germline V and J ends were trimmed by 6 bases and 5 bases, with 14 bases remaining between them. The CDR3 DNA follows: TGTGCCAGCAGAGAACAGGGCCGGCATCAGCCCCAGCATTTT. This encodes CASREQGRHQPQHF.

This rearrangement joins TRBV7-9 to TRBJ2-1; weak D call: TRBD2 (5 bases). The CDR3 spans 14 residues. Germline V gives CDR1 SEHNR, CDR2 FQNEAQ (reference sequence). V was shortened by 5 bases and J by 3 bases, with 11 bases between the two germline ends. CDR3 sequence: CASSPLGVYNEQFF. For the CDR3, the DNA is TGTGCCAGCAGCCCCTTGGGAGTCTACAATGAGCAGTTCTTC.

This clone was seen a few times. The chain employs TRBV6-4 and TRBJ1-1, with D perhaps TRBD1 (6 bases). V gave up 6 bases and J gave up 3 bases, with 14 bases separating them. Germline CDR1 and CDR2: MRHNA and SNTAGT. This CDR3 region has 14 residues. CDR3 nucleotide sequence: TGTGCCAGCAGGGCAGGGGTATGGGACACTGAAGCTTTCTTT. Translated, it gives CASRAGVWDTEAFF.

V usage is TRBV2 and J usage is TRBJ2-1; possibly TRBD2 for D (7 bases). CDR1 is SNHLY and CDR2 is FYNNEI in the germline V gene. V was shortened by 4 bases and J by 8 bases, with 12 bases between the two germline ends. CDR3 length: 13 residues. This CDR3 is CASSVGGPDEQFF. The DNA for the CDR3 is TGTGCCAGCAGTGTCGGGGGGCCTGATGAGCAGTTCTTC.

CDR3 sequence: CASSLVQTLLANYGYTF. The DNA of the CDR3 is TGTGCCAGCAGCTTAGTCCAGACTCTGTTAGCTAACTATGGCTACACCTTC. V gene TRBV7-8 combines with J gene TRBJ1-2; D is uncertain. Deletions cut 1 base from V and 0 bases from J, with 15 bases between. CDR1 and CDR2 (germline): SGHVS, FQNEAQ. The CDR3 has 17 residues.

This chain uses TRBV7-9 with TRBJ1-2; D perhaps matches TRBD1 (6 bases). The CDR3 covers 15 residues. Per the germline V gene, CDR1 is SEHNR and CDR2 is FQNEAQ (reference sequence). The V end lost 1 base, the J end lost 3 bases, and 12 bases lay between the germline ends. The CDR3 sequence is CASSLGGGQYYGYTF. The CDR3 coding sequence is TGTGCCAGCAGCTTAGGCGGGGGGCAGTACTATGGCTACACCTTC.

The chain couples TRBV5-1 to TRBJ1-4, with a possible D match to TRBD1 (6 bases). The CDR3 spans 19 residues. Germline CDR1 reads SGHRS; CDR2 reads YFSETQ. With 2 bases removed from V and 2 bases from J, the gap between germline ends came to 22 bases. The CDR3 DNA follows: TGCGCCAGCAGCTTAACGTCTATTACAACAGGACAGACTAATGAAAAACTGTTTTTT. Its protein is CASSLTSITTGQTNEKLFF.

About this clone: The junction shows a germline mismatch at one end, possibly a read error. V is TRBV7-7 and J is TRBJ2-2; D remains unclear. The CDR3 runs 15 residues. In germline, CDR1 is SSHAT, CDR2 FNYEAQ (reference sequence). The CDR3 region is CASSLAFPGGGELFF. As DNA, the CDR3 is TGTGCTAGCAGCTTAGCTTTTCCGGGTGGCGGGGAGCTGTTTTTT.

The chain carries TRBV6-6 and TRBJ2-3; D gene ambiguous. The V and J ends lost 0 bases and 2 bases respectively, with 6 bases between them. The germline V gene encodes CDR1 MNHNY and CDR2 SVGAGI (reference sequence). This CDR3 has 14 residues. CDR3 coding DNA: TGTGCCAGCAGTTACTCCAGTTACACAGATACGCAGTATTTT. It is translated as CASSYSSYTDTQYF.

The rearrangement links TRBV18 to TRBJ1-1; 8 bases map to TRBD1. CDR3 length equals 15 residues. With V trimmed by 3 bases and J by 4 bases, 7 bases remained unmatched. Germline assignment: CDR1 KGHSH and CDR2 LQKENI. Here the CDR3 reads CASSPRDRWGTEAFF. The CDR3 nucleotides read TGTGCCAGCTCACCTCGGGACAGGTGGGGCACTGAAGCTTTCTTT. The variable domain in full, with the rest retrieved from reference TRBV18 and TRBJ1-1, is NAGVMQNPRHLVRRRGQEARLRCSPMKGHSHVYWYRQLPEEGLKFMVYLQKENIIDESGMPKERFSAEFPKEGPSILRIQQVVRGDSAAYFCASSPRDRWGTEAFFGQGTRLTVV.

This chain links TRBV19 with TRBJ1-3; TRBD1 is a possible D gene (5 bases). V dropped 5 bases and J dropped 4 bases, with 12 bases sitting between them. This CDR3 has 14 residues. Germline CDR1 is LNHDA and CDR2 is SQIVND (reference sequence). The CDR3 bases are TGTGCCAGTAGTCCCAGCCGGACAGGAAACACCATATATTTT. It specifies CASSPSRTGNTIYF.

The gene calls are TRBV27 and TRBJ1-4; D not resolved. The V gene's germline CDR1 is MNHEY and CDR2 SMNVEV (reference sequence). The CDR3 extends over 15 amino acids. V was pared by 6 bases and J by 1 base, with 12 bases between. CDR3: CASRDPGRTNEKLFF. The DNA of the CDR3 is TGTGCCAGCAGAGATCCGGGGAGAACTAATGAAAAACTGTTTTTT.

This rearrangement joins TRBV5-1 to TRBJ1-6, with 7 bases identical to TRBD1. Germline V CDR1 and CDR2: SGHRS, YFSETQ. The ends lost 4 bases at V and 4 bases at J; junction bases unmatched: 5. This CDR3 region has 15 residues. DNA of the CDR3: TGCGCCAGCAGCACCGGGACAGTTTATAATTCACCCCTCCACTTT. It is translated as CASSTGTVYNSPLHF.

The rearrangement uses TRBV25-1 and TRBJ1-2; TRBD1 matches at 7 bases. V lost 7 bases and J lost 14; bases outside the gene matches: 13. The CDR3 is made up of 12 amino acids. Per germline, CDR1 MGHDK and CDR2 SYGVNS. The CDR3 sequence: CASNKVPGQRTF. CDR3 DNA: TGTGCCAGCAATAAAGTACCGGGACAGCGAACCTTC.

The chain has TRBV18 and TRBJ2-7; 9 nucleotides line up with TRBD1. V shed 6 bases and J 5 bases; nucleotides not matched to a gene: 8. Germline CDR1 KGHSH, CDR2 LQKENI. This CDR3 has 14 residues. CDR3 in amino acids: CASSVDRGDDEQYF. CDR3 bases: TGTGCCAGCTCGGTTGACAGGGGGGACGACGAGCAGTACTTC.

CDR3 protein: CASSPRQGSATEAFF. As DNA, the CDR3 is TGTGCCAGCTCACCGAGACAGGGATCCGCCACTGAAGCTTTCTTT. The chain couples TRBV18 to TRBJ1-1; the match to TRBD1 covers 7 bases. Trimming removed 3 bases from V and 4 bases from J; junction bases left unmatched: 8. Germline V CDR1 and CDR2: KGHSH, LQKENI. This CDR3 contains 15 residues.